The 13 T cell receptor beta chains below all came from one sample that was sequenced in a study of blood T cells in healthy people across ages. The authors ran a second PCR of about 6 to 11 cycles using a sample-barcoded 5' primer and a J-beta primer mix. TCRdb processed the 5' RACE reads anew with MiXCR; each CDR3 protein has one entry. The table shows 550,000 to 750,000 distinct CDR3 sequences, with roughly 21% occurring only once. Sequencing input: blood. These receptors all come from a man between 65 and 85 years old in good health.

This clonotype was observed a few times. The chain carries TRBV29-1 and TRBJ1-2, with TRBD1 as a possible D gene (5 bases). Germline lookup yields CDR1 SQVTM and CDR2 ANQGSEA. Trimming took 7 bases from V and 4 from J, leaving 10 bases between them. This CDR3 has 11 amino acids. Here the CDR3 reads CSGAGGYGYTF. CDR3 bases: TGCAGCGGCGCGGGGGGCTATGGCTACACCTTC. The full variable domain, rest sourced from reference TRBV29-1 and TRBJ1-2, is SAVISQKPSRDICQRGTSLTIQCQVDSQVTMMFWYRQQPGQSLTLIATANQGSEATYESGFVIDKFPISRPNLTFSTLTVSNMSPEDSSIYLCSGAGGYGYTFGSGTRLTVV.

V usage is TRBV5-1 and J usage is TRBJ1-5; TRBD1 is a possible D gene (5 bases). In germline, CDR1 is SGHRS, CDR2 YFSETQ. V lost 0 bases to trimming and J lost 3 bases, with 7 bases between them. The CDR3 has 14 amino acids. The CDR3 loop reads CASSLEGLNQPQHF. CDR3 bases: TGCGCCAGCAGCTTGGAGGGGCTCAATCAGCCCCAGCATTTT. The whole variable domain, remainder taken from reference TRBV5-1 and TRBJ1-5, is KAGVTQTPRYLIKTRGQQVTLSCSPISGHRSVSWYQQTPGQGLQFLFEYFSETQRNKGNFPGRFSGRQFSNSRSEMNVSTLELGDSALYLCASSLEGLNQPQHFGDGTRLSIL.

Remarks on this clonotype: The conserved final phenylalanine or tryptophan is absent from the CDR3, which likely points to a read error. The genes are TRBV5-1 and TRBJ2-7, with D perhaps TRBD2 (5 bases). This CDR3 is built from 12 residues. Per germline, CDR1 SGHRS and CDR2 YFSETQ. Deletions cut 6 bases from V and 4 bases from J, with 11 bases between. CDR3 region: CASIGNGYEQYL. In DNA, the CDR3 is TGCGCCAGCATCGGGAATGGGTACGAGCAGTACCTC.

This clonotype has just a few counts. The J gene is TRBJ2-7, the V gene TRBV2; D remains unclear. In germline, CDR1 is SNHLY, CDR2 FYNNEI. The CDR3 loop spans 12 amino acids. V lost 6 bases to trimming and J lost 0 bases, with 6 bases between them. The CDR3 loop is CASRVTSYEQYF. The CDR3 DNA is TGTGCCAGCAGGGTAACCTCCTACGAGCAGTACTTC.

This clonotype has more than one count but fewer than ten. The rearrangement joins TRBV24-1 to TRBJ2-2, with 9 bases fitting TRBD2. V gave up 3 bases and J gave up 4 bases; unmatched junction bases: 5. Germline CDR1 is KGHDR and CDR2 is SFDVKD. The CDR3 runs 16 residues. As DNA, the CDR3 is TGTGCCACCAGTGATCCGCGGGAGGGCGGCACCGGGGAGCTGTTTTTT. Translation: CATSDPREGGTGELFF.

This clonotype was observed many times. The rearrangement joins TRBV29-1 to TRBJ2-5; D is perhaps TRBD2 (6 bases). The DNA end is more similar to TRBJ2-1, so the J call may be wrong. From germline, CDR1 is SQVTM and CDR2 ANQGSEA. The CDR3 sequence is 14 residues long. The CDR3 nucleotides are TGCAGCGTTGAGGAGGGAGGCTCGGGAAATGAGCAGTTCTTC. It specifies CSVEEGGSGNEQFF.

This clonotype was counted a few times. CDR3 DNA sequence: TGTGCCAGCAGCTTATACGGGACTAGTTATCTCTACGAGCAGTACTTC. Translation gives CASSLYGTSYLYEQYF. The rearrangement joins TRBV7-8 to TRBJ2-7, with 8 bases lining up with TRBD2. The CDR3 loop spans 16 amino acids. Germline V gene data show CDR1 as SGHVS and CDR2 as FQNEAQ. V gave up 2 bases and J gave up 3 bases; unmatched junction bases: 9.

There are a few counts of this clonotype. The rearrangement uses TRBV7-8 and TRBJ2-1; no firm D call. This CDR3 contains 13 residues. Germline CDR1 is SGHVS and CDR2 is FQNEAQ. V was trimmed by 5 bases and J by 2 bases, leaving 7 bases between them. The DNA of the CDR3 is TGTGCCAGCAGCGGGAATACCTACAATGAGCAGTTCTTC. Its translation is CASSGNTYNEQFF.

The chain uses TRBV27 and TRBJ2-5, with TRBD1 matching 7 bases. Losses at the gene ends were 6 bases for V and 5 bases for J; bases not matched to a gene: 12. The CDR3 covers 15 residues. CDR1 and CDR2 (germline): MNHEY, SMNVEV (reference sequence). The CDR3 DNA reads as TGTGCCAGCAGCTCGCTGGCAGGGGGTATGGAGACCCAGTACTTC. Its translation is CASSSLAGGMETQYF.

The table lists this clonotype with a few counts. The chain carries TRBV20-1 and TRBJ2-3, with 9 bases lining up with TRBD2. Germline V gene data show CDR1 as DFQATT and CDR2 as SNEGSKA (reference sequence). The CDR3 totals 14 residues. V lost 5 bases and J lost 4; bases outside the gene matches: 7. CDR3 sequence reads: CSAWIAGVPDTQYF. The CDR3, as DNA: TGCAGTGCTTGGATAGCGGGAGTCCCAGATACGCAGTATTTT.

This clonotype appeared once. This rearrangement joins TRBV4-1 to TRBJ2-3, with 14 bases lining up with TRBD2. J gave up 4 bases and V 3 bases, and 6 bases lay outside the gene matches. Germline CDR1 MGHRA, CDR2 YSYEKL. The CDR3 totals 17 residues. CDR3 DNA sequence: TGCGCCAGCAGCCATGCGACTAGCGGGAGGGATTCAGATACGCAGTATTTT. It specifies CASSHATSGRDSDTQYF.

V and J are TRBV3-1 and TRBJ2-7; D ambiguous. Deletions cut 1 base from V and 1 base from J, with 11 bases between. Germline V lookup: CDR1 LGHDT, CDR2 YNNKEL (reference sequence). This CDR3 is 15 amino acids long. The CDR3 nucleotides read TGTGCCAGCAGCCAAGCTCCCGGCGAATCCTACGAGCAGTACTTC. This gives the protein CASSQAPGESYEQYF.

The sample holds many counts of this clonotype. This chain joins TRBV2 and TRBJ2-5, with 9 bases lining up with TRBD2. V was pared by 3 bases and J by 5 bases, with 4 bases of the junction left unmatched. Germline-derived CDR1 and CDR2 are SNHLY and FYNNEI. The CDR3 has 14 residues. CDR3 residues: CASSEGTSPETQYF. The CDR3 nucleotides are TGTGCCAGCAGTGAGGGGACTAGCCCCGAGACCCAGTACTTC.